This entry lists 18 T cell receptor beta chains sequenced from one sample in a study of T cells after yellow fever vaccination. TCRdb re-called the 5' RACE reads with MiXCR, one entry per CDR3 protein. Of some 150,000 distinct CDR3 sequences in the sample, approximately 9.9% are singletons; the top ten hold roughly a third. The material was CD8+ T cells sorted from PBMCs, obtained 15 days after the yellow fever booster vaccination. These receptors originate from a man between 18 and 35 years old who received the YFV17D yellow fever vaccine.

This clonotype has just a few counts. The chain carries TRBV6-2 or TRBV6-3 and TRBJ2-5; TRBD2 aligns across 7 bases. Germline V CDR1 and CDR2: MNHEY, SVGEGT. This CDR3 contains 12 residues. Trimming removed 7 bases from V and 1 base from J; junction bases left unmatched: 0. The DNA for the CDR3 is TGTGCCAGCAAGCGGGGCCAAGAGACCCAGTACTTC. It is translated as CASKRGQETQYF.

This clonotype was detected a few times. The chain uses TRBV6-6 and TRBJ2-2; 7 bases line up with TRBD1. Trimming removed 5 bases from V and 2 bases from J; junction bases left unmatched: 11. The V gene's germline CDR1 is MNHNY and CDR2 SVGAGI (reference sequence). This CDR3 is 17 amino acids long. The DNA of the CDR3 is TGTGCCAGCAGTCCTCCAACCGGGACAGCTAACACCGGGGAGCTGTTTTTT. Translated, it gives CASSPPTGTANTGELFF.

This clonotype was counted ten times or more. The rearrangement links TRBV4-1 to TRBJ1-1; D gene unclear. There are 13 residues in the CDR3. Germline V gene lookup returns CDR1 MGHRA and CDR2 YSYEKL. Trimming removed 1 base at V and 4 bases at J, with 7 bases between. CDR3 in DNA: TGCGCCAGCAGCCAAGGGTGGGGCACTGAAGCTTTCTTT. Translation gives CASSQGWGTEAFF.

In this sample, this clonotype turned up many times. V is TRBV9 and J is TRBJ2-1; 7 bases are a match to TRBD2. J gave up 7 bases and V 3 bases, and 4 bases lay outside the gene matches. The CDR3 covers 13 residues. Germline CDR1 SGDLS, CDR2 YYNGEE. This CDR3 reads CASSGSGANEQFF. The CDR3 region has the DNA TGTGCCAGCAGCGGGAGCGGGGCTAATGAGCAGTTCTTC.

This clonotype has only a few counts. V is TRBV12-3 or TRBV12-4 and J is TRBJ2-7; weak D call: TRBD1 (5 bases). The CDR3 totals 13 residues. Trimming shortened V by 4 bases and J by 3 bases, and 10 bases separated the two germline ends. The CDR3 DNA reads TGTGCCAGCAGTTCGACAGCCTTCTACGAGCAGTACTTC. This encodes CASSSTAFYEQYF.

This clonotype has more than one count but fewer than ten. The rearrangement uses TRBV7-9 and TRBJ1-1, with 7 bases matching TRBD1. Trimming took 11 bases from V and 1 from J; bases not matched to a gene: 4. The CDR3 extends over 12 amino acids. Germline CDR1 reads SEHNR; CDR2 reads FQNEAQ (reference sequence). CDR3 nucleotide sequence: TGTGCCGGAGGACAGGCGAACACTGAAGCTTTCTTT. This gives the protein CAGGQANTEAFF.

This clonotype has just a few counts. This chain links TRBV4-1 with TRBJ2-7; TRBD1 aligns across 7 bases. Germline V gives CDR1 MGHRA, CDR2 YSYEKL. V gave up 3 bases and J gave up 0 bases; unmatched junction bases: 5. The CDR3 totals 15 residues. CDR3 in amino acids: CASSHKTGSSYEQYV. The CDR3 DNA is TGCGCCAGCAGCCATAAGACAGGGAGCTCCTACGAGCAGTACGTC.

This chain joins TRBV7-9 and TRBJ2-1; 8 positions match TRBD1. In germline, CDR1 is SEHNR, CDR2 FQNEAQ (reference sequence). There are 16 residues in the CDR3. Trimming took 1 base from V and 4 from J; bases not matched to a gene: 6. The chain's CDR3 is CASSLVPDRDYNEQFF. The CDR3, as DNA: TGTGCCAGCAGCTTAGTCCCGGACAGGGATTACAATGAGCAGTTCTTC.

In its sample, this clonotype was seen a few times. The DNA is left out, because the CDR3 cannot be placed on it with certainty; the CDR3 is given as TCRdb lists it. The chain is built from TRBV7-5 and TRBJ2-7; TRBD1, the D gene given by the table, was not confirmed from the DNA. TRBV7-5 is given as a pseudogene. The CDR3 length equals 17 residues, ends included. CDR3 in amino acids: CISVPEARTSSSYEQYV.

DNA of the CDR3: TGTGCCAGCAGTTACTCAACCCAAGGAATGCAGGCGACTAATGAGCAGTTCTTC. The encoded protein is CASSYSTQGMQATNEQFF. V is TRBV6-2 or TRBV6-3 and J is TRBJ2-1; D unclear. Between the trimmed V and J ends, which lost 0 bases and 7 bases, there was a span of 22 bases. Germline V gene sequence: CDR1 MNHEY, CDR2 SVGEGT. The CDR3 runs to 18 residues.

The chain carries TRBV6-2 or TRBV6-3 and TRBJ1-5; perhaps TRBD1 as D (5 bases). Germline values: CDR1 MNHEY, CDR2 SVGEGT. Trimming left V 5 bases short and J 9 bases short, with 20 bases between. This CDR3 contains 15 residues. The CDR3 here is CASSDPGGARRPQHF. DNA for the CDR3: TGTGCCAGCAGTGACCCGGGTGGGGCTAGGCGGCCCCAGCATTTT.

This sequence joins TRBV4-3 and TRBJ2-1; D is perhaps TRBD1 (5 bases). The CDR3 contains 17 residues. The germline V and J ends were trimmed by 0 bases and 0 bases, with 12 bases remaining between them. Germline V lookup: CDR1 LGHNA, CDR2 YSLEER. The CDR3 protein is CASSQDFPDSSYNEQFF. DNA of the CDR3: TGCGCCAGCAGCCAAGATTTTCCAGACAGCTCCTACAATGAGCAGTTCTTC.

The chain carries TRBV10-3 and TRBJ2-7; D perhaps matches TRBD2 (7 bases). Germline V CDR1 and CDR2: ENHRY, SYGVKD. Trimming stripped 0 bases from V and 4 bases from J, with 10 bases between. There are 14 residues in the CDR3. CDR3 coding DNA: TGTGCCATCAGTGAGTCGGGGGGGCCATACGAGCAGTACGTC. This sequence encodes CAISESGGPYEQYV.

The V gene is TRBV10-3, the J gene TRBJ1-1; 9 nucleotides agree with TRBD1. The length of the CDR3 is 14 residues. Germline values: CDR1 ENHRY, CDR2 SYGVKD. V lost 7 bases to trimming and J lost 12 bases; unmatched junction nucleotides: 15. The CDR3 DNA follows: TGTGCCATCACCCCATTACAGGGGGCGCAGGCTACTTTCTTT. Translating it yields CAITPLQGAQATFF.

This sequence joins TRBV5-4 and TRBJ1-2, with no clear D. Trimming took 0 bases from V and 9 from J, leaving 6 bases between them. The CDR3 is 11 amino acids. Germline V gives CDR1 SGHNT, CDR2 YYREEE (reference sequence). CDR3 sequence: CASSLGPSYTF. CDR3 coding DNA: TGTGCCAGCAGCTTGGGCCCCAGCTACACCTTC.

The DNA of the CDR3 is TGTGCCAGCCGGCCCCCCCCGCCGGATACGCAGTATTTT. Translating it yields CASRPPPPDTQYF. This rearrangement joins TRBV12-1 to TRBJ2-3; TRBD2 is taken as the D call from the table, unchecked against the DNA. TRBV12-1 corresponds to a pseudogene. This CDR3 contains 13 residues.

In its sample, this clonotype ranks as medium-sized. The DNA of the CDR3 is TGCGCCAGCAGCCAAAGCGGGGTCTCCTACGAGCAGTACTTC. Protein sequence: CASSQSGVSYEQYF. The chain links TRBV4-3 to TRBJ2-7; TRBD2 aligns across 7 bases. This CDR3 region has 14 residues. V lost 2 bases to trimming and J lost 0 bases; unmatched junction nucleotides: 1. CDR1 is LGHNA, CDR2 YSLEER, per germline.

This chain links TRBV6-5 with TRBJ2-1, with D possibly being TRBD2 (5 bases). The CDR3 loop spans 13 amino acids. Trimming removed 2 bases from V and 7 bases from J, with 9 bases in between. CDR1 and CDR2 (germline): MNHEY, SVGAGI. CDR3 nucleotide sequence: TGTGCCAGCAGTTACGCGAGAGGGAATGAGCAGTTCTTC. Encoded protein: CASSYARGNEQFF.